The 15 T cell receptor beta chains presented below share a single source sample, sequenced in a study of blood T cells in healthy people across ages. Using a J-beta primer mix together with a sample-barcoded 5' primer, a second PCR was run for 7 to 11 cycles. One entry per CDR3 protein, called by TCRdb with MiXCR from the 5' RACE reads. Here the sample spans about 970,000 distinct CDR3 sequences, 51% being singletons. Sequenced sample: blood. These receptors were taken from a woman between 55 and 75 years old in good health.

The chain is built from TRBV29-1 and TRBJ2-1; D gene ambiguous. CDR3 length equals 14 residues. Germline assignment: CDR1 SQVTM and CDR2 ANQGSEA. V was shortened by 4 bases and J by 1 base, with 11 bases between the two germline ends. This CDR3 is CSVGGRKSYNEQFF. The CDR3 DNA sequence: TGCAGCGTTGGCGGCAGGAAATCCTACAATGAGCAGTTCTTC.

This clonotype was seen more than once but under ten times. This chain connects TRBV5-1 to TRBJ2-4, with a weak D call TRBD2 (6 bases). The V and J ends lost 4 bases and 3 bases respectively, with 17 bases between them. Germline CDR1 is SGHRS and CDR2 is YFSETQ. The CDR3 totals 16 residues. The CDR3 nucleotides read TGCGCCAGCAGCGGGGAGGCCACCGGGGGCAAAAACATTCAGTACTTC. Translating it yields CASSGEATGGKNIQYF.

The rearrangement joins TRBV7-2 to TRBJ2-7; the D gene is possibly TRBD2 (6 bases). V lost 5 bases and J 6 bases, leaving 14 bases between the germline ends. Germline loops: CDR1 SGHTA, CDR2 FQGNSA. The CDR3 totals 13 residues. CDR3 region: CASSPRAGIEQYF. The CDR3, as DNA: TGTGCCAGCAGCCCGAGGGCGGGGATCGAGCAGTACTTC.

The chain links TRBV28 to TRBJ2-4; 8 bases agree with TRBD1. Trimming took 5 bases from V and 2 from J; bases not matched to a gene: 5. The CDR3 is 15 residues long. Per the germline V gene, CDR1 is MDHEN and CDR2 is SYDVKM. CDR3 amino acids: CASSPRDRPKNIQYF. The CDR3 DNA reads TGTGCCAGCAGTCCGAGGGACAGGCCCAAAAACATTCAGTACTTC.

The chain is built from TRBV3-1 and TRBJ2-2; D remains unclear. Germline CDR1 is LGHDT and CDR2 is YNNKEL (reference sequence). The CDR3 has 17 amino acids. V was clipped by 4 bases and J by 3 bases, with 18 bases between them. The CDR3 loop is CASSPVRADQHTGELFF. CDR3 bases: TGTGCCAGCAGCCCCGTCCGGGCCGACCAACACACCGGGGAGCTGTTTTTT.

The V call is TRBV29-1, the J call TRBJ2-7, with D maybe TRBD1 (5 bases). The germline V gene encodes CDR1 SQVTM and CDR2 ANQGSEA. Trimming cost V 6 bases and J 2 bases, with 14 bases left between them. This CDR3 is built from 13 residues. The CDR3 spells CSVRTIGAYEQYF. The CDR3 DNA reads TGCAGCGTAAGGACCATAGGGGCCTACGAGCAGTACTTC.

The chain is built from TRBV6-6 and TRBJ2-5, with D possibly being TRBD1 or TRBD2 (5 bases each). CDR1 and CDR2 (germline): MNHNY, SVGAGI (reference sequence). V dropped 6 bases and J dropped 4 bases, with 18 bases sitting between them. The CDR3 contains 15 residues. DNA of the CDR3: TGTGCCAGCAGCCCACTCCTCGGGACGGGAGAGACCCAGTACTTC. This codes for CASSPLLGTGETQYF.

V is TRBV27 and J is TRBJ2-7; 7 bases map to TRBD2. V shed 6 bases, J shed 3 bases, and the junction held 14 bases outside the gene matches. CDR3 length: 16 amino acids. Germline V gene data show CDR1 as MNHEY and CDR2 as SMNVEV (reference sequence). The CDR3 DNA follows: TGTGCCAGCAGCTTACGGGGGAGGGCAGCCTTCTACGAGCAGTACTTC. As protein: CASSLRGRAAFYEQYF.

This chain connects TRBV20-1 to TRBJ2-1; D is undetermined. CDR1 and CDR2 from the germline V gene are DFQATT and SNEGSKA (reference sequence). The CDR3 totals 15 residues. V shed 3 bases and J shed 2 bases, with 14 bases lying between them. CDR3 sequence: CSARDPSGTYNEQFF. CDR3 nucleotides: TGCAGTGCTAGGGACCCCTCCGGCACCTACAATGAGCAGTTCTTC.

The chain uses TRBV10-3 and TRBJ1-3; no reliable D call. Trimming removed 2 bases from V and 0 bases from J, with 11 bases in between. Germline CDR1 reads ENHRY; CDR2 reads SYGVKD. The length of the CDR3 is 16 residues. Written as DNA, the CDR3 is TGTGCCATCAGTGAGGGCAGGACCAGCTCTGGAAACACCATATATTTT. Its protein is CAISEGRTSSGNTIYF.

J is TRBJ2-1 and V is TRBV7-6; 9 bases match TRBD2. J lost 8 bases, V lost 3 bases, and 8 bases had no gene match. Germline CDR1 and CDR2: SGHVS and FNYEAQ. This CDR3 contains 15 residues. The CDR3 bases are TGTGCCAGCAGCTTTGGTGCGGGAGGGCAATATGAGCAGTTCTTC. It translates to CASSFGAGGQYEQFF.

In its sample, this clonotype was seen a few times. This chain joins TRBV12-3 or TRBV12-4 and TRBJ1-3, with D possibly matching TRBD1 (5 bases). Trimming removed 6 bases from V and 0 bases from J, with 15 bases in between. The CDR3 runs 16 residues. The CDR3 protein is CASSSQEWGSGNTIYF. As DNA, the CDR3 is TGTGCCAGCAGCTCACAGGAATGGGGCTCTGGAAACACCATATATTTT.

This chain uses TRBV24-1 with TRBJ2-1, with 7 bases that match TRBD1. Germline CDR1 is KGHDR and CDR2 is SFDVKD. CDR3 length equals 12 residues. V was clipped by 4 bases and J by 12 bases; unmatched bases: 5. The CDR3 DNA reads TGTGCCACCAGTGAACCGGACAGGTCGCAGTTCTTC. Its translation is CATSEPDRSQFF.

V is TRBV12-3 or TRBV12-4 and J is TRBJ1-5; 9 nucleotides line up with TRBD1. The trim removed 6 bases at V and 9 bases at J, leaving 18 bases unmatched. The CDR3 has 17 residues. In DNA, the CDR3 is TGTGCCAGCAGACCGGGGGACAGGGCTCCCTCATACAGGCCCCAGCATTTT. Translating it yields CASRPGDRAPSYRPQHF.

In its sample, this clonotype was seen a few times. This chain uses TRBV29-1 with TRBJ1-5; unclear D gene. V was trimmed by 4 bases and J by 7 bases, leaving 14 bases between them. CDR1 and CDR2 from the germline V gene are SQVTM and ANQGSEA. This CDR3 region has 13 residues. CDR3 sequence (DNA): TGCAGCGTTGGAGCCAATATTGGACAGCCCCAGCATTTT. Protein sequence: CSVGANIGQPQHF. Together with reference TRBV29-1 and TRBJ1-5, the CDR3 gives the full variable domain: SAVISQKPSRDICQRGTSLTIQCQVDSQVTMMFWYRQQPGQSLTLIATANQGSEATYESGFVIDKFPISRPNLTFSTLTVSNMSPEDSSIYLCSVGANIGQPQHFGDGTRLSIL.